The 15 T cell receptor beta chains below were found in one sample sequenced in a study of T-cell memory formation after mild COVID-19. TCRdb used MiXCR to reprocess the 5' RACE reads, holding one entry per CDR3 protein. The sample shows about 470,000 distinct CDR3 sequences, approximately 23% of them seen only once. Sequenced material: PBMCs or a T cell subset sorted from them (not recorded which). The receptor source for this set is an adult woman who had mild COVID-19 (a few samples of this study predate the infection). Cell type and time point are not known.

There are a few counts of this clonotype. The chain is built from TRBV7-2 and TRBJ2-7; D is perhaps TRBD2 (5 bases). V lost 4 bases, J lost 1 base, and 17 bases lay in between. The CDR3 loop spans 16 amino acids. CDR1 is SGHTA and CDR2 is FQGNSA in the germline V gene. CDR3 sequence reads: CASSSGSLASSYEQYF. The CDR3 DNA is TGTGCCAGCAGCTCTGGGAGCCTAGCTTCGTCCTACGAGCAGTACTTC.

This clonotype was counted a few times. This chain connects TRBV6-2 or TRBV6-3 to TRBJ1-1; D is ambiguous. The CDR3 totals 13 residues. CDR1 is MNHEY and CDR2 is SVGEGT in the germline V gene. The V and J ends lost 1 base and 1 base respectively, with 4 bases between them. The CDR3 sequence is CASSYFRNTEAFF. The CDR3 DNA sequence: TGTGCCAGCAGTTACTTTCGGAACACTGAAGCTTTCTTT.

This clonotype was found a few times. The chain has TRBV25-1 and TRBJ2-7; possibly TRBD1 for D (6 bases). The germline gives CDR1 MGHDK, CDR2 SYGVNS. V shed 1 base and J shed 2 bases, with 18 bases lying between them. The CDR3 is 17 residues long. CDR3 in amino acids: CASSELRPDRTPYEQYF. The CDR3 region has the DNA TGTGCCAGCAGTGAATTAAGGCCAGACAGGACACCCTACGAGCAGTACTTC.

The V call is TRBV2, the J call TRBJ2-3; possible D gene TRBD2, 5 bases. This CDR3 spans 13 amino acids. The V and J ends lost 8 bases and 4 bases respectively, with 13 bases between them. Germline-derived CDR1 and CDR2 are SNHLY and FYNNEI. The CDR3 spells CASPGIIPDTQYF. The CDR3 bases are TGTGCCAGCCCGGGAATAATCCCAGATACGCAGTATTTT.

The CDR3 reads CSARDLERGANQETQYF. CDR3 in DNA: TGCAGTGCTAGAGATCTTGAGCGGGGGGCTAACCAAGAGACCCAGTACTTC. This chain connects TRBV20-1 to TRBJ2-5; 9 nucleotides line up with TRBD2. The CDR3 extends over 17 amino acids. J gave up 0 bases and V 0 bases, and 8 bases lay outside the gene matches. The germline CDR1 and CDR2 sequences are DFQATT and SNEGSKA (reference sequence).

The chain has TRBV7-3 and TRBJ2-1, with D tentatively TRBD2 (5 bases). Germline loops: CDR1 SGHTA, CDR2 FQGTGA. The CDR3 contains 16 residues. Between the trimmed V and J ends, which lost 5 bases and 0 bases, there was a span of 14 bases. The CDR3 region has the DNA TGTGCCAGCAGCAGATCAGCGGCGAGCTCCTACAATGAGCAGTTCTTC. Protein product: CASSRSAASSYNEQFF.

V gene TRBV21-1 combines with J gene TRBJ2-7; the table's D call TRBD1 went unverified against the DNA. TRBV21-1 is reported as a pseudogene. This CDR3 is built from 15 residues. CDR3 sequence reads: CASSKAWTGVYEQYF. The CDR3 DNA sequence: TGTGCCAGCAGCAAAGCGTGGACAGGAGTATACGAGCAGTACTTC.

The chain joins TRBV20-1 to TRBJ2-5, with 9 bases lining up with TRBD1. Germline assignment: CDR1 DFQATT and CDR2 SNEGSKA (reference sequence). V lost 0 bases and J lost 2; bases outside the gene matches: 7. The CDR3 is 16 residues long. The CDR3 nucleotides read TGCAGTGCTAGAGACCCGGACAGGGGCTGGCAAGAGACCCAGTACTTC. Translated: CSARDPDRGWQETQYF.

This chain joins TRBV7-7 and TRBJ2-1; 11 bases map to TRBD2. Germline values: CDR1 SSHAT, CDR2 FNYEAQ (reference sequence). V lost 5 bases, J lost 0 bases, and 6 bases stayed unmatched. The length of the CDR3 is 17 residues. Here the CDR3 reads CASSATSGVRSYNEQFF. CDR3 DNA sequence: TGTGCCAGCAGCGCGACTAGCGGGGTGCGCTCCTACAATGAGCAGTTCTTC.

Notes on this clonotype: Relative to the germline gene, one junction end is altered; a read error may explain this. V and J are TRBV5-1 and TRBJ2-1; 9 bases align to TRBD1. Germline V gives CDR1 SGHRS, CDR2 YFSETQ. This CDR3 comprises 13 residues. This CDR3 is CACRGQGADEQFF. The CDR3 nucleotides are TGCGCCTGCAGGGGACAGGGTGCGGATGAGCAGTTCTTC.

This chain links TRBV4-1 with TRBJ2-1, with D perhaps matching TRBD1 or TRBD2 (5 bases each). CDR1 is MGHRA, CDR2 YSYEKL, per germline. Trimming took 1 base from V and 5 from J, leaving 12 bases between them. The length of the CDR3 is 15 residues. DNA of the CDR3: TGCGCCAGCAGCCAAGGCCGAGGGGCGGACAATGAGCAGTTCTTC. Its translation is CASSQGRGADNEQFF.

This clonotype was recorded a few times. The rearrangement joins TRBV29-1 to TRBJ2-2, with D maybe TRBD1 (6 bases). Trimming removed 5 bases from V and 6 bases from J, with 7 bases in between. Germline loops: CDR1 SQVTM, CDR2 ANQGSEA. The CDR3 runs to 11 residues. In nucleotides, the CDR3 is TGCAGCGTTACAGGGCCCGGGGAGCTGTTTTTT. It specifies CSVTGPGELFF.

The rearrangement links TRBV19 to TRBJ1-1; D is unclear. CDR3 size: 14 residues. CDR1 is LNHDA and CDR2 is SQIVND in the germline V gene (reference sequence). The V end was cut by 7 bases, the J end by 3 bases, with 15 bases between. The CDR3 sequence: CASIPPRSDTEAFF. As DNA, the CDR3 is TGTGCCAGTATCCCCCCTCGATCGGACACTGAAGCTTTCTTT.

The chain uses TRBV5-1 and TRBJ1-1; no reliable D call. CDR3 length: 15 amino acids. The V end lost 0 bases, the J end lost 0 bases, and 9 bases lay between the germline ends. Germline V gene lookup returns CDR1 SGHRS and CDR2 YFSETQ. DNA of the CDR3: TGCGCCAGCAGCTTGGAGTTAACAGTGAACACTGAAGCTTTCTTT. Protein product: CASSLELTVNTEAFF.

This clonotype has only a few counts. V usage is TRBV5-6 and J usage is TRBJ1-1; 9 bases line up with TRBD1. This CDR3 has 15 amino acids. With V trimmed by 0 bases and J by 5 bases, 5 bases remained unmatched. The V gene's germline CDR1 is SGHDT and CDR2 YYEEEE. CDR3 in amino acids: CASSLGTGGLTEAFF. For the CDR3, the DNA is TGTGCCAGCAGCTTGGGAACAGGGGGCCTAACTGAAGCTTTCTTT.